This is a list of T cell receptor beta chains from one sample in a study of T-cell memory formation after mild COVID-19. One entry per CDR3 protein results from TCRdb running MiXCR on the 5' RACE reads. This sample carries approximately 150,000 distinct CDR3 sequences, under 7% of them seen once, and the ten largest clones take around 2%. Material: PBMCs or a T cell subset sorted from them (not recorded which). The receptors were gathered from an adult woman who had mild COVID-19 (a few samples of this study predate the infection). Cell type and time point are not known. Both conserved end residues are part of each CDR3. A D gene is named only where the DNA matches it firmly. Expanded clones get a size class; other rows say once, few or many, or leave the size out.

v_call	clone_size	d_call	j_call	cdr3_nt	cdr3_aa
TRBV27	few	-	TRBJ1-6	TGTGCCAGCAGTACCCCCTTCTATAATTCACCCCTCCACTTT	CASSTPFYNSPLHF
TRBV25-1	few	-	TRBJ2-5	TGTGCCAGCAGCTCCAGTAAGATCTGGGAGACCCAGTACTTC	CASSSSKIWETQYF
TRBV7-9	-	TRBD2	TRBJ2-5	TGTGCCAGCAGCCCCAGACTAGCTCTGGAGACCCAGTACTTC	CASSPRLALETQYF
TRBV5-1	many	-	TRBJ2-1	TGCGCCAGCAGCTACGTTCTGGCTTACAATGAGCAGTTCTTC	CASSYVLAYNEQFF
TRBV12-3/TRBV12-4	-	-	TRBJ2-5	TGTGCCAGCAGTTGGGGACGAAGAGAGACCCAGTACTTC	CASSWGRRETQYF
TRBV25-1	few	-	TRBJ1-1	TGTGCCAGCAGTGAGGGCCCAAGGAACACTGAAGCTTTCTTT	CASSEGPRNTEAFF
TRBV6-2/TRBV6-3	-	-	TRBJ2-1	TGTGCCAGCAGTTACTCGGCGGGACCTGGCAGTGAGCAGTTCTTC	CASSYSAGPGSEQFF
TRBV7-9	many	TRBD2	TRBJ2-1	TGTGCCAGCAGCTCCGAACTCAAAAAGCGGGATAGGGACAATGAGCAGTTCTTC	CASSSELKKRDRDNEQFF
TRBV6-6	few	-	TRBJ1-6	TGTGCCAGCACGCGTGACAGGCGAAATTCACCCCTCCACTTT	CASTRDRRNSPLHF
TRBV12-3/TRBV12-4	many	-	TRBJ2-1	TGTGCCAGCACCTGGGGGGTTACCAGCTCCTACAATGAGCAGTTCTTC	CASTWGVTSSYNEQFF
TRBV20-1	few	TRBD2	TRBJ2-3	TGCAGTGCTAGAGATCCTTCTACTAGCGGGGTTAACACAGATACGCAGTATTTT	CSARDPSTSGVNTDTQYF
TRBV11-2	many	-	TRBJ1-1	TGTGCCAGCAGCTTATTAAGCACGAACACTGAAGCTTTCTTT	CASSLLSTNTEAFF
TRBV10-3	few	TRBD2	TRBJ2-1	TGTGCCATCAGTGAGGGGACTAGCGGGTGGAACGAGCAGTTCTTC	CAISEGTSGWNEQFF
TRBV9	few	TRBD1	TRBJ1-6	TGTGCCAGCAGCCCAACAGGGGTTCTTAATTCACCCCTCCACTTT	CASSPTGVLNSPLHF
TRBV6-5	few	TRBD1	TRBJ1-5	TGTGCCAGCAGGAGGACAGGGTCCAATCAGCCCCAGCATTTT	CASRRTGSNQPQHF
TRBV12-3/TRBV12-4	-	TRBD2	TRBJ2-1	TGTGCCAGCAGTTTAACGGCTAGCGGGTTCAATGAGCAGTTCTTC	CASSLTASGFNEQFF
TRBV7-2	many	TRBD2	TRBJ2-4	TGTGCCAGCAGCTTAGATAGAGGTAGCGGGACGAACATTCAGTACTTC	CASSLDRGSGTNIQYF
TRBV5-1	many	TRBD1	TRBJ2-1	TGCGCCAGCAGCGGGGGACAGGGTAGGGATGAGCAGTTCTTC	CASSGGQGRDEQFF
TRBV19	few	-	TRBJ1-5	TGTGCCAGTAGTATAAAGGGTTGGTATAGCAATCAGCCCCAGCATTTT	CASSIKGWYSNQPQHF
TRBV5-1	-	TRBD1	TRBJ1-2	TGCGCCAGCAGTCTTGGGACAGGGTCCTTAGATGGCTACACCTTC	CASSLGTGSLDGYTF
TRBV7-9	many	-	TRBJ1-1	TGTGCCAGCACAAATGATAGGGCGAACACTGAAGCTTTCTTT	CASTNDRANTEAFF
TRBV4-3	few	-	TRBJ1-2	TGCGCCAGCAGCTCAGACAGGCCTCGCTCCTATGGCTACACCTTC	CASSSDRPRSYGYTF
TRBV2	once	-	TRBJ2-7	TGTGCCAGCAGGCTAGGCGAGCAGTACTTC	CASRLGEQYF
TRBV5-1	many	-	TRBJ2-7	TGCGCCAGCAGCTTGGCCTCGGGCCTAACCTACGAGCAGTACTTC	CASSLASGLTYEQYF
TRBV27	many	TRBD1	TRBJ1-2	TGTGCCAGCAGTTCCCATCGGGACAGGGGGAACTATGGCTACACCTTC	CASSSHRDRGNYGYTF
TRBV25-1	-	-	TRBJ1-1	TGTGCCAGCAGTGCCCTCACTGAAGCTTTCTTT	CASSALTEAFF
TRBV12-3/TRBV12-4	-	-	TRBJ1-1	TGTGCCAGCAGCCATGGGTGGAGCACTGAAGCTTTCTTT	CASSHGWSTEAFF
TRBV5-1	many	TRBD2	TRBJ2-1	TGCGCCAGCCGAGAAGGGGAGGGCTTCTACAATGAGCAGTTCTTC	CASREGEGFYNEQFF
TRBV20-1	many	-	TRBJ2-2	TGCAGTGCTTCGGACCTTACCCACACCGGGGAGCTGTTTTTT	CSASDLTHTGELFF
TRBV10-3	-	-	TRBJ2-7	TGTGCCATCAGGAGGGACCACTCCTACGAGCAGTACTTC	CAIRRDHSYEQYF
TRBV5-6	many	TRBD2	TRBJ2-1	TGTGCCAGCCGCAGGACTAGCGGGAGGACCAACTACAATGAGCAGTTCTTC	CASRRTSGRTNYNEQFF
TRBV11-2	many	TRBD2	TRBJ2-1	TGTGCCAGCAGCCTGCTAACCGGGACTAGCGGGAGAGACGATGAGCAGTTCTTC	CASSLLTGTSGRDDEQFF